A selection of T cell receptor beta chains follows, all from one sample in a study of CD8+ T cells in alopecia areata. Produced via immunoSEQ multiplex PCR; TCRdb's table is partial and in-frame only. The sample consists of some 110,000 clones, approximately 60% of them appearing once. Sequenced sample: CD4+ T cells sorted from blood. The receptors shown here come from a human donor in good health. Both conserved end residues are part of each CDR3. Fields, in order: CDR3 protein, CDR3 length, J gene, V gene.

CDR3aa: CASSSEGQQPQHF
len: 13
j_gene: TRBJ1-5
v_gene: TRBV27

CDR3aa: CASSTGAETGELFF
len: 14
j_gene: TRBJ2-2
v_gene: TRBV2

CDR3aa: CASSLEFVQTWGEQYF
len: 16
j_gene: TRBJ2-7
v_gene: TRBV11-2

CDR3aa: CSVEQGARGYTF
len: 12
j_gene: TRBJ1-2
v_gene: TRBV29-1

CDR3aa: CASSHGTGAHEQYF
len: 14
j_gene: TRBJ2-7
v_gene: TRBV7-9

CDR3aa: CASSIAPTGGDGYTF
len: 15
j_gene: TRBJ1-2
v_gene: TRBV19

CDR3aa: CATSGGFRGTDTQYF
len: 15
j_gene: TRBJ2-3
v_gene: TRBV6-1

CDR3aa: CSGRQGGSTEAFF
len: 13
j_gene: TRBJ1-1
v_gene: TRBV29-1

CDR3aa: CASSSIYTGPNTDTQYF
len: 17
j_gene: TRBJ2-3
v_gene: TRBV5-4

CDR3aa: CASSPFPVQNTEAFF
len: 15
j_gene: TRBJ1-1
v_gene: TRBV4-2

CDR3aa: CASSLGTGGGNTIYF
len: 15
j_gene: TRBJ1-3
v_gene: TRBV7-2

CDR3aa: CASSVLSRGTDTQYF
len: 15
j_gene: TRBJ2-3
v_gene: TRBV9

CDR3aa: CAWGRGEKLFF
len: 11
j_gene: TRBJ1-4
v_gene: TRBV30

CDR3aa: CASSQEGTGAYEQYF
len: 15
j_gene: TRBJ2-7
v_gene: TRBV4-2

CDR3aa: CSAGQAGETQYF
len: 12
j_gene: TRBJ2-5
v_gene: TRBV29-1

CDR3aa: CASSSQGKNYGYTF
len: 14
j_gene: TRBJ1-2
v_gene: TRBV7-9